This T cell receptor beta chain came from a study of blood T cell repertoires in COVID-19. At the level of the study: COVID-19 samples, acute and convalescent, were from the United States, Italy and Spain.

Assay used: immunoSEQ multiplex PCR; TCRdb lists only in-frame clones, some missing. The repertoire consists of about 97,000 clones, with around four fifths occurring once and the leading ten covering 3.5% to 5.5%. Germline values: CDR1 LGHDT, CDR2 YNNKEL (reference sequence). This CDR3 comprises 14 residues. V gave up 2 bases and J gave up 5 bases, with 9 bases separating them. J is TRBJ2-2 and V is TRBV3-1 (or the pseudogene TRBV3-2); TRBD2 might be the D (6 bases). Sequencing used peripheral blood. This clonotype was sampled from a human donor in a cohort sampled during active COVID-19. CDR3 DNA: TGTGCCAGCAGCCAACGGGGGTTTACCGGGGAGCTGTTTTTT. Translating gives CASSQRGFTGELFF.